The 28 T cell receptor beta chains reported below all come from one sample, sequenced in a study of blood T cells in healthy people across ages. It was with a sample-barcoded 5' primer and a J-beta primer mix that a second PCR of about 6 to 12 cycles was run. Using its own MiXCR run on the 5' RACE reads, TCRdb lists one record per CDR3 protein. In the table there are about a million distinct CDR3 sequences, under 40% of which are singletons. Specimen: blood. The source is a young man in good health.

This clonotype was counted a few times. The chain combines TRBV4-3 with TRBJ2-5, with D uncertain. The DNA end is a closer match to TRBJ2-1, so the J assignment may be wrong. Per germline, CDR1 LGHNA and CDR2 YSLEER. This CDR3 is built from 14 residues. Written as DNA, the CDR3 is TGCGCCAGCAGCCAGTCCCGACTGCAGGAGACCCAGTTCTTC. This codes for CASSQSRLQETQFF.

There are a few counts of this clonotype. Written as DNA, the CDR3 is TGCAGTGCTATACCGGGGGAGGGCTATGGCTACACCTTC. This sequence encodes CSAIPGEGYGYTF. The gene calls are TRBV20-1 and TRBJ1-2, with D tentatively TRBD1 (5 bases). The CDR3 runs 13 residues. Trimming removed 4 bases at V and 4 bases at J, with 13 bases between. Germline CDR1 DFQATT, CDR2 SNEGSKA (reference sequence).

The chain joins TRBV5-6 to TRBJ2-5; TRBD1 is a possible D gene (6 bases). Trimming took off 1 base at V and 3 bases at J, with 10 bases between the two ends. This CDR3 contains 14 residues. Germline lookup yields CDR1 SGHDT and CDR2 YYEEEE. The CDR3 DNA is TGTGCCAGCAGCTTGAGGACAGCTAAAGAGACCCAGTACTTC. It encodes CASSLRTAKETQYF.

The rearrangement links TRBV7-9 to TRBJ2-2; D remains unclear. Germline CDR1 and CDR2: SEHNR and FQNEAQ (reference sequence). V was trimmed by 5 bases and J by 6 bases, leaving 16 bases between them. CDR3 length equals 15 residues. CDR3 coding DNA: TGTGCCAGCAGCGGCCGGGCCTCTTTATCCGGGGAGCTGTTTTTT. Residues: CASSGRASLSGELFF.

The chain uses TRBV12-3 or TRBV12-4 and TRBJ1-2; D may be TRBD1 (6 bases). CDR3 length: 14 residues. The V gene lost 8 bases and the J gene lost 4 bases, with 17 bases spanning the gap. CDR3 in amino acids: CASVYTGYSYGYTF. The CDR3 DNA reads TGTGCCAGCGTATATACAGGGTACAGCTATGGCTACACCTTC.

This sequence joins TRBV4-1 and TRBJ2-3; D is undetermined. Trimming cost V 0 bases and J 3 bases, with 10 bases left between them. The CDR3 covers 15 residues. The germline CDR1 and CDR2 sequences are MGHRA and YSYEKL. The CDR3 coding sequence is TGCGCCAGCAGCCAAGATTACCCAAGGACAGATACGCAGTATTTT. This gives the protein CASSQDYPRTDTQYF.

This clonotype was found a few times. The J gene is TRBJ2-1, the V gene TRBV4-3, with TRBD2 identical over 7 bases. In germline, CDR1 is LGHNA, CDR2 YSLEER. The CDR3 is 14 amino acids. V dropped 0 bases and J dropped 12; count of bases not matched to a gene: 8. The CDR3 sequence is CASSQDPQRGVQFF. DNA of the CDR3: TGCGCCAGCAGCCAAGATCCCCAGCGGGGTGTGCAGTTCTTC.

V gene TRBV20-1 combines with J gene TRBJ2-1, with D unclear. The CDR3 extends over 11 amino acids. Trimming removed 3 bases from V and 6 bases from J, with 6 bases in between. Germline V gene lookup returns CDR1 DFQATT and CDR2 SNEGSKA (reference sequence). CDR3 sequence: CSARARNEQFF. CDR3 nucleotides: TGCAGTGCTAGGGCCCGCAATGAGCAGTTCTTC.

This clonotype occurred a few times. CDR3 nucleotides: TGTGCCAGCAGACCTAGAAGGAACACTGAAGCTTTCTTT. This translates into CASRPRRNTEAFF. The chain uses TRBV7-2 and TRBJ1-1; D call uncertain. The CDR3 is 13 amino acids. Per the germline V gene, CDR1 is SGHTA and CDR2 is FQGNSA. The V and J ends lost 6 bases and 1 base respectively, with 9 bases between them.

This clonotype was picked up a small number of times. CDR3 coding DNA: TGCGCCAGCAGCCAAGTTTATATTGATGAGCAGTTCTTC. Translating it yields CASSQVYIDEQFF. V and J are TRBV4-1 and TRBJ2-1; D remains ambiguous. Germline CDR1 is MGHRA and CDR2 is YSYEKL. The CDR3 is made up of 13 amino acids. Trimming removed 1 base at V and 8 bases at J, with 9 bases between.

CDR3 sequence: CASSLGFGPDTQYF. In DNA form, the CDR3 reads TGTGCCAGCAGCTTGGGGTTTGGGCCAGATACGCAGTATTTT. V usage is TRBV5-5 and J usage is TRBJ2-3; D uncertain. Germline V gene sequence: CDR1 SGHKS, CDR2 YYEKEE (reference sequence). The CDR3 is 14 residues long. The germline V and J ends were trimmed by 0 bases and 4 bases, with 9 bases remaining between them.

The chain couples TRBV20-1 to TRBJ1-2, with D perhaps TRBD1 (5 bases). Germline CDR1 and CDR2: DFQATT and SNEGSKA (reference sequence). The CDR3 has 12 residues. V gave up 2 bases and J gave up 6 bases, with 10 bases separating them. CDR3: CSARSGLDGYTF. CDR3 DNA sequence: TGCAGTGCTAGATCGGGGCTTGATGGCTACACCTTC.

This clonotype was found a few times. The chain uses TRBV2 and TRBJ1-2; D perhaps matches TRBD1 (5 bases). Trimming cost V 0 bases and J 4 bases, with 6 bases left between them. Germline loops: CDR1 SNHLY, CDR2 FYNNEI. This CDR3 contains 13 residues. The CDR3 reads CASSEAGGYGYTF. For the CDR3, the DNA is TGTGCCAGCAGTGAAGCTGGGGGCTATGGCTACACCTTC.

There are many counts of this clonotype. The chain employs TRBV5-1 and TRBJ1-4; 8 bases are a match to TRBD1. CDR3 length: 16 amino acids. V lost 4 bases and J lost 7; bases outside the gene matches: 12. Per germline, CDR1 SGHRS and CDR2 YFSETQ. CDR3: CASSDGLQGGSEKLFF. CDR3 nucleotide sequence: TGCGCCAGCAGCGACGGATTACAGGGGGGAAGTGAAAAACTGTTTTTT.

This clonotype was observed many times. J is TRBJ1-5 and V is TRBV12-3 or TRBV12-4; D may be TRBD1 (6 bases). V was pared by 3 bases and J by 1 base, with 7 bases between. The length of the CDR3 is 14 residues. The CDR3 sequence: CASSFTGSNQPQHF. The CDR3 DNA reads as TGTGCCAGCAGTTTTACAGGGAGCAATCAGCCCCAGCATTTT.

About this clonotype: This could be a read error, since a much larger clone is one nucleotide away. V and J are TRBV4-2 and TRBJ2-1, with a possible D match to TRBD1 (6 bases). The CDR3 spans 15 residues. Germline V gives CDR1 LGHNA, CDR2 YNFKEQ. The CDR3 spells CASSQDRGLYNKQFF. The CDR3 nucleotides read TGTGCCAGCAGCCAAGACAGGGGTCTCTACAATAAGCAGTTCTTC.

This clonotype was counted only a few times. This chain uses TRBV4-3 with TRBJ1-2, with D possibly matching TRBD1 (5 bases). Trimming took 0 bases from V and 7 from J, leaving 18 bases between them. The length of the CDR3 is 16 residues. Germline CDR1 is LGHNA and CDR2 is YSLEER. The CDR3 here is CASSQDYGGTRAGYTF. For the CDR3, the DNA is TGCGCCAGCAGCCAAGATTATGGGGGTACAAGGGCTGGCTACACCTTC.

The chain recombines TRBV9 with TRBJ1-1; D unresolved. V lost 8 bases and J 1 base, leaving 9 bases between the germline ends. The CDR3 length is 12 residues. Germline V gene data show CDR1 as SGDLS and CDR2 as YYNGEE. CDR3 loop: CASREWNTEAFF. The CDR3 coding sequence is TGTGCCAGTAGAGAATGGAACACTGAAGCTTTCTTT.

This clonotype came up many times. This sequence joins TRBV12-3 or TRBV12-4 and TRBJ2-3, with TRBD2 matching over 8 bases. V was clipped by 6 bases and J by 6 bases; unmatched bases: 5. The CDR3 runs 13 residues. CDR3 in amino acids: CASSRGTRDTQYF. The DNA for the CDR3 is TGTGCCAGCAGCCGCGGGACTAGGGATACGCAGTATTTT.

This clonotype appeared a few times. The chain is built from TRBV7-8 and TRBJ1-1; TRBD1 is a possible D gene (5 bases). There are 12 residues in the CDR3. Germline lookup yields CDR1 SGHVS and CDR2 FQNEAQ. Trimming removed 5 bases from V and 9 bases from J, with 13 bases in between. CDR3 DNA: TGTGCCAGCAGCCACAGTGGGGGGAAAGCTTTCTTT. Residues: CASSHSGGKAFF.

This chain links TRBV12-3 or TRBV12-4 with TRBJ2-4; tentative D call: TRBD1 (6 bases). This CDR3 region has 16 residues. V was trimmed by 7 bases and J by 0 bases, leaving 16 bases between them. The CDR3 loop is CASNSTGLGAKNIQYF. The CDR3 DNA sequence: TGTGCCAGCAATTCTACAGGGTTGGGAGCCAAAAACATTCAGTACTTC.

The chain combines TRBV7-9 with TRBJ2-7; D remains ambiguous. Trimming cost V 10 bases and J 0 bases, with 1 base left between them. Germline assignment: CDR1 SEHNR and CDR2 FQNEAQ (reference sequence). The CDR3 consists of 9 residues. CDR3 DNA: TGTGCCACCTCCTACGAGCAGTACTTC. It specifies CATSYEQYF. The variable domain in full, with the rest retrieved from reference TRBV7-9 and TRBJ2-7, is DTGVSQNPRHKITKRGQNVTFRCDPISEHNRLYWYRQTLGQGPEFLTYFQNEAQLEKSRLLSDRFSAERPKGSFSTLEIQRTEQGDSAMYLCATSYEQYFGPGTRLTVT.

The V gene is TRBV6-2 or TRBV6-3, the J gene TRBJ1-2; D is ambiguous. Deletions cut 6 bases from V and 3 bases from J, with 14 bases between. Germline loops: CDR1 MNHEY, CDR2 SVGEGT. The CDR3 totals 14 residues. The CDR3: CASRPWTADYGYTF. The CDR3 DNA reads as TGTGCCAGCAGACCCTGGACCGCCGACTATGGCTACACCTTC.

The V call is TRBV6-6, the J call TRBJ2-7; the match to TRBD1 covers 8 bases. This CDR3 spans 14 amino acids. Germline-derived CDR1 and CDR2 are MNHNY and SVGAGI (reference sequence). V was clipped by 7 bases and J by 2 bases; unmatched bases: 7. CDR3 sequence reads: CASTRTGPTYEQYF. The CDR3 bases are TGTGCCAGCACCCGGACAGGGCCAACCTACGAGCAGTACTTC.

This clonotype was recorded a few times. The gene calls are TRBV4-3 and TRBJ2-7; D gene unclear. Germline V lookup: CDR1 LGHNA, CDR2 YSLEER. The CDR3 loop spans 14 amino acids. The V end was cut by 1 base, the J end by 5 bases, with 12 bases between. CDR3 sequence (DNA): TGCGCCAGCAGCCAAGGTGGTCCCAGAGACGAGCAGTACTTC. Amino acid sequence: CASSQGGPRDEQYF.

The chain carries TRBV6-2 or TRBV6-3 and TRBJ2-1; a weak D match, TRBD2 (6 bases). Germline V gene data show CDR1 as MNHEY and CDR2 as SVGEGT. Trimming took 8 bases from V and 8 from J, leaving 13 bases between them. The CDR3 extends over 12 amino acids. CDR3 nucleotide sequence: TGTGCCAGCCGGGACTCCGAGGATGAGCAGTTCTTC. Translated: CASRDSEDEQFF.

A few counts support this clonotype. J is TRBJ2-3 and V is TRBV7-2; TRBD1 agrees at 9 bases. The CDR3 contains 14 residues. Germline V gene data show CDR1 as SGHTA and CDR2 as FQGNSA. Trimming took 6 bases from V and 4 from J; bases not matched to a gene: 5. The CDR3 DNA reads TGTGCCAGCAGGCTCGACAGGGGGTCAGATACGCAGTATTTT. Its protein product is CASRLDRGSDTQYF.

The J gene is TRBJ1-1, the V gene TRBV12-3 or TRBV12-4; D is unresolved. The CDR3 runs to 16 residues. Trimming removed 4 bases at V and 1 base at J, with 16 bases between. The CDR3 DNA is TGTGCCAGCAGTTCCCGGGGTGGGCAGACGAACACTGAAGCTTTCTTT. Translated: CASSSRGGQTNTEAFF.